These 30 T cell receptor beta chains share one sample of origin, sequenced in a study of cytomegalovirus exposure and HLA in healthy donors. A multiplex PCR was run with 60 Vbeta primers and 13 Jbeta primers. Measured with immunoSEQ multiplex PCR; TCRdb has only the in-frame clones, and not every one. This specimen shows about 41,000 clones; the ten leading clones hold approximately 6.2%. Sequencing used PBMCs. The source is a man in his thirties or forties in good health and CMV-seronegative.

The chain carries TRBV5-1 and TRBJ2-7; TRBD2 matches 7 bases. V shed 3 bases and J 2 bases; nucleotides not matched to a gene: 5. In germline, CDR1 is SGHRS, CDR2 YFSETQ. This CDR3 has 14 amino acids. CDR3 sequence: CASSWGDYTYEQYF. For the CDR3, the DNA is TGCGCCAGCAGCTGGGGGGACTATACCTACGAGCAGTACTTC.

This chain joins TRBV7-9 and TRBJ1-5; D not resolved. The germline CDR1 and CDR2 sequences are SEHNR and FQNEAQ (reference sequence). This CDR3 is 14 amino acids long. V lost 3 bases and J 6 bases, leaving 12 bases between the germline ends. The CDR3 protein is CASSFGGGSQPQHF. The CDR3 bases are TGTGCCAGCAGCTTTGGCGGCGGTTCTCAGCCCCAGCATTTT.

The rearrangement joins TRBV19 to TRBJ1-2; unclear D gene. Trimming stripped 2 bases from V and 3 bases from J, with 16 bases between. Germline V gene data show CDR1 as LNHDA and CDR2 as SQIVND (reference sequence). The CDR3 runs to 16 residues. The CDR3 here is CASSIRRGGSHYGYTF. In DNA, the CDR3 is TGTGCCAGTAGTATAAGGCGAGGAGGGTCCCACTATGGCTACACCTTC.

This chain connects TRBV27 to TRBJ2-1, with 16 bases matching TRBD2. CDR1 and CDR2 from the germline V gene are MNHEY and SMNVEV (reference sequence). The ends lost 6 bases at V and 13 bases at J; junction bases unmatched: 6. The CDR3 spans 14 residues. The DNA of the CDR3 is TGTGCCAGCAGGGGACTAGCGGGAGGGATTGAACAGTTCTTC. Translated, it gives CASRGLAGGIEQFF.

This rearrangement joins TRBV30 to TRBJ1-5, with D unclear. The CDR3 runs 15 residues. The V end was cut by 0 bases, the J end by 5 bases, with 14 bases between. Germline CDR1 is GTSNPN and CDR2 is SVGIG (reference sequence). CDR3 region: CAWSVGGRSDQPQHF. In DNA form, the CDR3 reads TGTGCCTGGAGTGTCGGCGGGCGAAGTGATCAGCCCCAGCATTTT.

This chain links TRBV9 with TRBJ2-7; 11 bases agree with TRBD1. V was clipped by 0 bases and J by 2 bases; unmatched bases: 4. Per the germline V gene, CDR1 is SGDLS and CDR2 is YYNGEE. This CDR3 has 16 amino acids. The CDR3 spells CASSVGGQGGAYEQYF. The DNA of the CDR3 is TGTGCCAGCAGCGTAGGGGGACAGGGGGGAGCCTACGAGCAGTACTTC.

For the CDR3, the DNA is TGTGCCAGCAGCGTATCAGGGGACCGCCGCACAGATACGCAGTATTTT. Translating it yields CASSVSGDRRTDTQYF. The genes are TRBV9 and TRBJ2-3; D may be TRBD1 (6 bases). V was shortened by 1 base and J by 1 base, with 13 bases between the two germline ends. This CDR3 comprises 16 residues. Germline V CDR1 and CDR2: SGDLS, YYNGEE.

V is TRBV27 and J is TRBJ1-2, with 9 positions matching TRBD1. Germline CDR1 and CDR2: MNHEY and SMNVEV (reference sequence). This CDR3 spans 15 amino acids. Trimming cost V 5 bases and J 6 bases; bases outside gene matches: 10. The CDR3 nucleotides read TGTGCCAGCAGTCCGGGACAGGGATTCGTGGATGGCTACACCTTC. Residues: CASSPGQGFVDGYTF.

This chain links TRBV7-9 with TRBJ2-5; D is ambiguous. With 3 bases removed from V and 3 bases from J, the gap between germline ends came to 5 bases. CDR1 SEHNR and CDR2 FQNEAQ come from the germline V gene (reference sequence). The CDR3 contains 12 residues. CDR3 DNA: TGTGCCAGCAGCTTGGCCGAAGAGACCCAGTACTTC. Protein: CASSLAEETQYF.

The chain combines TRBV19 with TRBJ2-7; D is unresolved. Germline CDR1 is LNHDA and CDR2 is SQIVND (reference sequence). V dropped 1 base and J dropped 2 bases, with 9 bases sitting between them. The length of the CDR3 is 14 residues. CDR3 nucleotides: TGTGCCAGTAGTATAGTCTCAGATACCTACGAGCAGTACTTC. Its protein is CASSIVSDTYEQYF.

This rearrangement joins TRBV19 to TRBJ1-5, with D possibly being TRBD1 (6 bases). V lost 5 bases and J lost 0, with 20 bases in between. Per germline, CDR1 LNHDA and CDR2 SQIVND (reference sequence). The CDR3 runs 18 residues. CDR3: CASSSTRTGSGSNQPQHF. The DNA of the CDR3 is TGTGCCAGTAGTTCGACTCGAACAGGGAGCGGTAGCAATCAGCCCCAGCATTTT. The full variable domain, its missing parts supplied by reference TRBV19 and TRBJ1-5, is DGGITQSPKYLFRKEGQNVTLSCEQNLNHDAMYWYRQDPGQGLRLIYYSQIVNDFQKGDIAEGYSVSREKKESFPLTVTSAQKNPTAFYLCASSSTRTGSGSNQPQHFGDGTRLSIL.

CDR3: CASRGVPLIGYTF. As DNA, the CDR3 is TGTGCCAGCAGGGGAGTCCCTCTGATCGGCTACACCTTC. This sequence joins TRBV28 and TRBJ1-2; D unclear. Germline loops: CDR1 MDHEN, CDR2 SYDVKM. The CDR3 sequence is 13 residues long. V lost 6 bases and J lost 8, with 16 bases in between.

The chain combines TRBV13 with TRBJ1-5; 7 bases fit TRBD1. Trimming took 4 bases from V and 1 from J; bases not matched to a gene: 4. Germline V gene sequence: CDR1 PRHDT, CDR2 FYEKMQ (reference sequence). The CDR3 totals 15 residues. Here the CDR3 DNA reads TGTGCCAGCAGCTCCAGGGGACAGAGCAATCAGCCCCAGCATTTT. Protein product: CASSSRGQSNQPQHF.

This chain connects TRBV5-4 to TRBJ2-7, with D perhaps matching TRBD2 (5 bases). Deletions cut 2 bases from V and 3 bases from J, with 9 bases between. Germline V gene data show CDR1 as SGHNT and CDR2 as YYREEE (reference sequence). The CDR3 loop spans 13 amino acids. The CDR3, as DNA: TGTGCCAGCAGCTTCACGGGGTTCTACGAGCAGTACTTC. Its protein product is CASSFTGFYEQYF.

The chain couples TRBV7-9 to TRBJ2-2, with no clear D. This CDR3 comprises 12 residues. The V gene's germline CDR1 is SEHNR and CDR2 FQNEAQ (reference sequence). V was cut by 6 bases and J by 6 bases, with 8 bases left in between. The CDR3 loop reads CASSSVAGELFF. Written as DNA, the CDR3 is TGTGCCAGCAGTTCAGTCGCCGGGGAGCTGTTTTTT.

The rearrangement uses TRBV6-1 and TRBJ1-2; 8 bases match TRBD1. Germline CDR1 MNHNS, CDR2 SASEGT. J was trimmed by 5 bases and V by 1 base; bases with no gene match: 6. The CDR3 covers 15 residues. CDR3 sequence (DNA): TGTGCCAGCAGTGAAGGTTCAGGGGGCGGGTATGGCTACACCTTC. Protein: CASSEGSGGGYGYTF.

The J gene is TRBJ1-5, the V gene TRBV6-5; 8 bases are a match to TRBD1. The trim removed 7 bases at V and 0 bases at J, leaving 2 bases unmatched. The length of the CDR3 is 14 residues. Germline-derived CDR1 and CDR2 are MNHEY and SVGAGI. The CDR3 loop is CASIDRGSNQPQHF. The CDR3 DNA follows: TGTGCCAGCATTGACAGGGGTAGCAATCAGCCCCAGCATTTT.

The chain has TRBV27 and TRBJ2-1; no reliable D call. V lost 5 bases and J lost 4, with 3 bases in between. Per germline, CDR1 MNHEY and CDR2 SMNVEV (reference sequence). This CDR3 has 11 amino acids. The CDR3: CASSQYNEQFF. CDR3 in DNA: TGTGCCAGCAGTCAGTACAATGAGCAGTTCTTC.

The gene calls are TRBV14 and TRBJ2-4, with TRBD2 identical over 7 bases. This CDR3 spans 17 amino acids. Germline V gives CDR1 SGHDN, CDR2 FVKESK. Trimming at V came to 1 base and at J to 0 bases, leaving 6 bases not matched to a gene. The CDR3 DNA follows: TGTGCCAGCAGCCAAGTCGGCGGGGGACTAGCCAAAAACATTCAGTACTTC. It codes for CASSQVGGGLAKNIQYF.

The chain is built from TRBV5-1 and TRBJ1-1; D might be TRBD1 (6 bases). CDR3 length: 13 amino acids. Deletions cut 5 bases from V and 4 bases from J, with 12 bases between. Per germline, CDR1 SGHRS and CDR2 YFSETQ. In DNA, the CDR3 is TGCGCCAGCAGACTGACAGGACCCACTGAAGCTTTCTTT. This translates into CASRLTGPTEAFF.

The CDR3 region has the DNA TGCGCCAGCAGTGAGTCTGGAGCGGGGGGGCCCAACGAGCAGTACTTC. Translated: CASSESGAGGPNEQYF. This rearrangement joins TRBV10-2 to TRBJ2-7; 10 nucleotides align to TRBD2. CDR1 WSHSY and CDR2 SAAADI come from the germline V gene. Unmatched junction bases numbered 7, after V lost 0 bases and J lost 5 bases. The CDR3 covers 16 residues.

The chain employs TRBV6-1 and TRBJ1-2; no definite D call. CDR1 and CDR2 (germline): MNHNS, SASEGT. The CDR3 is 13 amino acids. Trimming removed 8 bases at V and 6 bases at J, with 16 bases between. This chain's CDR3 is CASSIAGFHGYTF. The CDR3 DNA sequence: TGTGCCAGCTCAATAGCGGGATTCCATGGCTACACCTTC.

The chain recombines TRBV6-1 with TRBJ2-2; D is perhaps TRBD1 (6 bases). Germline V CDR1 and CDR2: MNHNS, SASEGT. V lost 8 bases to trimming and J lost 3 bases, with 16 bases between them. This CDR3 has 15 amino acids. The CDR3 DNA reads TGTGCCAGCGGGATCGAGGGGGTAGACACCGGGGAGCTGTTTTTT. Protein product: CASGIEGVDTGELFF.

A remark on this clone: Distinct nucleotide sequences in the sample also encode this CDR3. The chain combines TRBV5-1 with TRBJ2-7, with D perhaps TRBD2 (5 bases). CDR3 size: 18 residues. Trimming took off 3 bases at V and 2 bases at J, with 24 bases between the two ends. The germline gives CDR1 SGHRS, CDR2 YFSETQ. For the CDR3, the DNA is TGCGCCAGCAGCTGGCGTCTGCTTTTTGTCAGCGGAACCTACGAGCAGTACTTC. Its protein product is CASSWRLLFVSGTYEQYF.

The J gene is TRBJ2-7, the V gene TRBV25-1, with D tentatively TRBD1 (5 bases). The CDR3 runs to 13 residues. Germline V gene sequence: CDR1 MGHDK, CDR2 SYGVNS. Trimming pared 4 bases from V and 2 bases from J, leaving 9 bases between. DNA for the CDR3: TGTGCCAGCAGTGCTAGACAGACCTACGAGCAGTACTTC. It is translated as CASSARQTYEQYF.

The V call is TRBV18, the J call TRBJ1-6, with 7 nucleotides matching TRBD1. Trimming cost V 2 bases and J 7 bases; bases outside gene matches: 5. This CDR3 is 15 amino acids long. CDR1 and CDR2 (germline): KGHSH, LQKENI. CDR3 region: CASSPKGALNSPLHF. The CDR3 DNA reads as TGTGCCAGCTCACCAAAGGGGGCATTGAATTCACCCCTCCACTTT.

This rearrangement joins TRBV5-1 to TRBJ2-3; 7 bases fit TRBD2. The CDR3 loop spans 16 amino acids. V lost 0 bases, J lost 1 base, and 5 bases stayed unmatched. The V gene's germline CDR1 is SGHRS and CDR2 YFSETQ. The CDR3 nucleotides are TGCGCCAGCAGCTTGGAGCTAGCGGACCGCACAGATACGCAGTATTTT. Amino acid sequence: CASSLELADRTDTQYF. Looking up the rest from reference TRBV5-1 and TRBJ2-3 gives the full variable domain: KAGVTQTPRYLIKTRGQQVTLSCSPISGHRSVSWYQQTPGQGLQFLFEYFSETQRNKGNFPGRFSGRQFSNSRSEMNVSTLELGDSALYLCASSLELADRTDTQYFGPGTRLTVL.

The rearrangement uses TRBV5-6 and TRBJ2-7; D might be TRBD1 (6 bases). The CDR3 runs 16 residues. V was clipped by 8 bases and J by 0 bases, with 21 bases between them. Germline V gene sequence: CDR1 SGHDT, CDR2 YYEEEE. CDR3 loop: CASLSRTGLYSYEQYF. CDR3 sequence (DNA): TGTGCCAGTTTGAGCAGAACAGGGCTGTACTCCTACGAGCAGTACTTC.

V gene TRBV19 combines with J gene TRBJ1-5; D uncertain. Trimming cost V 6 bases and J 4 bases, with 16 bases left between them. CDR1 and CDR2 from the germline V gene are LNHDA and SQIVND (reference sequence). The CDR3 covers 15 residues. CDR3 nucleotides: TGTGCCAGTAGCGCTACTTCACAGAAAAATCAGCCCCAGCATTTT. Its translation: CASSATSQKNQPQHF.

The J gene is TRBJ2-1, the V gene TRBV5-1; 7 positions agree with TRBD2. CDR1 is SGHRS, CDR2 YFSETQ, per germline. There are 16 residues in the CDR3. V was pared by 0 bases and J by 5 bases, with 8 bases of the junction left unmatched. The CDR3 DNA follows: TGCGCCAGCAGCTTGGATTTGGGGACTACCCACAATGAGCAGTTCTTC. Protein: CASSLDLGTTHNEQFF.